The 18 T cell receptor beta chains presented below share a single source sample, sequenced in a study of CD8+CD57+ T cells in acquired aplastic anemia. Both TCR beta VDJ combination and CDR3 sequence profiling were carried out. Genomic DNA was the template for this profiling. TCRdb recomputed calls from the reads with MiXCR, one row per CDR3 protein. Of roughly 130,000 distinct CDR3 sequences in the sample, 48% were seen once. Sequencing input: sorted CD4+, CD8+, or CD8+CD57+ T cells (not recorded which) from PBMCs. The source is a human donor in good health, serving as a control.

A note on this clonotype: The germline gene is not matched at one end of the junction; a read error may be the cause. The J gene is TRBJ1-5, the V gene TRBV2; D unclear. Per germline, CDR1 SNHLY and CDR2 FYNNEI. The CDR3 has 12 amino acids. The CDR3 DNA is TGTGCCGGCAGTTACGACGGACAGCCCCAGCATTTT. Protein product: CAGSYDGQPQHF.

The chain joins TRBV25-1 to TRBJ2-3; D might be TRBD2 (6 bases). CDR1 is MGHDK and CDR2 is SYGVNS in the germline V gene. CDR3 length equals 14 residues. Trimming pared 9 bases from V and 5 bases from J, leaving 18 bases between. The CDR3 is CASSSGPFLDTQYF. The CDR3, as DNA: TGTGCCAGTTCGAGCGGGCCCTTTTTAGATACGCAGTATTTT.

This chain links TRBV10-1 with TRBJ2-5; TRBD1 or TRBD2 may be the D gene (5 bases each). V was pared by 6 bases and J by 1 base, with 18 bases between. The V gene's germline CDR1 is WNHNN and CDR2 SYGVQD (reference sequence). CDR3 length: 16 residues. The CDR3 coding sequence is TGCGCCAGCAGCTTGTCCTATAGGGACCGCCAAGAGACCCAGTACTTC. It translates to CASSLSYRDRQETQYF.

In the case of this clonotype: The junction and the germline gene differ at one end; a read error may be behind it. The chain links TRBV19 to TRBJ1-5; D possibly corresponds to TRBD1 (6 bases). The CDR3 is 15 amino acids. The germline V gene has CDR1 LNHDA and CDR2 SQIVND (reference sequence). CDR3 DNA sequence: TGTGCCAGTAGTATCGCCCTGACAGGCAATCAGCCCCAGCATTTC. Translated: CASSIALTGNQPQHF.

The rearrangement joins TRBV7-3 to TRBJ2-7, with D perhaps matching TRBD1 or TRBD2 (5 bases each). Trimming cost V 7 bases and J 3 bases, with 13 bases left between them. Per the germline V gene, CDR1 is SGHTA and CDR2 is FQGTGA. The CDR3 consists of 13 residues. CDR3 coding DNA: TGTGCCAGCACCCCGGGGCTACACTACGAGCAGTACTTC. Translating gives CASTPGLHYEQYF.

In DNA, the CDR3 is TGTGCCAGCAGCGCCCCGCGGGGACAGGGTCGACCCGAGCAGTACTTC. Residues: CASSAPRGQGRPEQYF. The chain links TRBV9 to TRBJ2-7; 9 bases line up with TRBD1. The length of the CDR3 is 16 residues. CDR1 is SGDLS, CDR2 YYNGEE, per germline. Trimming took 3 bases from V and 6 from J; bases not matched to a gene: 13.

The chain combines TRBV29-1 with TRBJ2-1; the match to TRBD1 covers 9 bases. The length of the CDR3 is 15 residues. The junction had 4 bases not matched to a gene; V was cut back by 2 bases and J by 2 bases. The V gene's germline CDR1 is SQVTM and CDR2 ANQGSEA. This chain's CDR3 is CSVESRDRAYNEQFF. Here the CDR3 DNA reads TGCAGCGTTGAATCGAGGGACAGGGCCTACAATGAGCAGTTCTTC.

The chain links TRBV15 to TRBJ1-1; D uncertain. There are 16 residues in the CDR3. CDR1 is LNHNV, CDR2 YYDKDF, per germline (reference sequence). Trimming stripped 4 bases from V and 3 bases from J, with 18 bases between. The CDR3 loop is CATSTHYNGVYTEAFF. The CDR3 nucleotides are TGTGCCACCAGCACTCATTACAATGGGGTTTACACTGAAGCTTTCTTT.

The chain combines TRBV19 with TRBJ2-5, with 10 positions matching TRBD2. This CDR3 region has 14 residues. The germline gives CDR1 LNHDA, CDR2 SQIVND (reference sequence). The V gene end was trimmed by 6 bases and the J gene end by 2 bases; junction bases not matched to a gene: 3. The CDR3 here is CASSLAGVQETQYF. The DNA of the CDR3 is TGTGCCAGTAGCCTAGCGGGGGTACAAGAGACCCAGTACTTC.

This clonotype was counted at least ten times. This sequence joins TRBV20-1 and TRBJ2-5, with D possibly being TRBD1 or TRBD2 (6 bases each). Per germline, CDR1 DFQATT and CDR2 SNEGSKA (reference sequence). This CDR3 has 14 residues. V lost 1 base to trimming and J lost 7 bases, with 16 bases between them. CDR3 nucleotide sequence: TGCAGTGCTAGAGTGGACACAGGAGGGGGGACCCAGTACTTC. It yields the protein CSARVDTGGGTQYF.

The chain uses TRBV7-2 and TRBJ2-5; 15 bases align to TRBD2. The germline gives CDR1 SGHTA, CDR2 FQGNSA. The CDR3 totals 17 residues. V was clipped by 1 base and J by 5 bases; unmatched bases: 5. CDR3 sequence (DNA): TGTGCCAGCAGCTTAGAGGGGACTAGCGGGGGGATGGAGACCCAGTACTTC. It codes for CASSLEGTSGGMETQYF.

By proportion, this clonotype is medium-sized. CDR3 sequence: CATSEGPSPLHF. The CDR3 DNA reads TGTGCCACCAGTGAGGGACCGTCACCCCTCCACTTT. The chain carries TRBV24-1 and TRBJ1-6, with D perhaps TRBD1 (5 bases). In germline, CDR1 is KGHDR, CDR2 SFDVKD. Trimming took 4 bases from V and 10 from J, leaving 7 bases between them. The CDR3 has 12 residues.

This clonotype was recorded many times. The chain combines TRBV6-2 or TRBV6-3 with TRBJ1-1, with D maybe TRBD1 (5 bases). Between the trimmed V and J ends, which lost 5 bases and 0 bases, there was a span of 19 bases. The CDR3 length is 17 residues. CDR1 is MNHEY, CDR2 SVGEGT, per germline. The CDR3 sequence is CASSPADNRILNTEAFF. For the CDR3, the DNA is TGTGCCAGCAGTCCGGCGGATAACAGGATCTTGAACACTGAAGCTTTCTTT.

This clonotype showed up many times. This chain links TRBV19 with TRBJ2-5, with 8 bases matching TRBD1. CDR1 and CDR2 (germline): LNHDA, SQIVND (reference sequence). With V trimmed by 7 bases and J by 4 bases, 11 bases remained unmatched. The CDR3 runs to 15 residues. This chain's CDR3 is CASKRGGTGSETQYF. The CDR3 region has the DNA TGTGCCAGTAAAAGAGGGGGGACAGGCTCAGAGACCCAGTACTTC.

This clonotype came up a few times. The CDR3 loop reads CASSPDSAYNEQFF. The DNA for the CDR3 is TGTGCCAGCAGTCCGGACAGCGCGTACAATGAGCAGTTCTTC. This chain joins TRBV2 and TRBJ2-1; D might be TRBD1 (6 bases). Germline V gene sequence: CDR1 SNHLY, CDR2 FYNNEI. The CDR3 is 14 amino acids. V was trimmed by 5 bases and J by 4 bases, leaving 12 bases between them. Using reference TRBV2 and TRBJ2-1 for the parts outside the CDR3, the full variable domain is EPEVTQTPSHQVTQMGQEVILRCVPISNHLYFYWYRQILGQKVEFLVSFYNNEISEKSEIFDDQFSVERPDGSNFTLKIRSTKLEDSAMYFCASSPDSAYNEQFFGPGTRLTVL.

The J gene is TRBJ1-6, the V gene TRBV19, with 8 bases fitting TRBD1. Germline CDR1 LNHDA, CDR2 SQIVND (reference sequence). This CDR3 region has 15 residues. With V trimmed by 6 bases and J by 1 base, 2 bases remained unmatched. The CDR3 here is CASRRTGSYNSPLHF. Written as DNA, the CDR3 is TGTGCCAGTAGACGGACAGGGTCCTATAATTCACCCCTCCACTTT.

As concerns this clonotype: A much larger clone is a single base away; this may be a read error. The rearrangement joins TRBV12-3 or TRBV12-4 to TRBJ2-7, with 7 nucleotides matching TRBD1. The CDR3 has 21 amino acids. With 6 bases clipped from V and 4 bases from J, the junction kept 30 bases outside the gene matches. Here the CDR3 reads CASRVPGTEGQALRWWYEQYF. The CDR3 region has the DNA TGTGCCAGCAGAGTCCCCGGGACAGAGGGCCAAGCACTGAGGTGGTGGTACGAGCAGTACTTC.

V and J are TRBV7-9 and TRBJ2-1; TRBD2 is a possible D gene (6 bases). V lost 7 bases to trimming and J lost 6 bases, with 13 bases between them. Germline V lookup: CDR1 SEHNR, CDR2 FQNEAQ (reference sequence). This CDR3 region has 13 residues. The CDR3 loop reads CASNPGLLNEQFF. The CDR3 bases are TGTGCCAGCAACCCGGGACTTCTCAATGAGCAGTTCTTC.